A single sample is the source of the 20 T cell receptor beta chains below, sequenced in a study of blood T cell repertoires in COVID-19. Measured with immunoSEQ multiplex PCR; TCRdb has only the in-frame clones, and not every one. This sample has almost 400,000 clones; nearly 90% occur once, and the top ten carry 1.7%. Specimen: PBMCs or T cells enriched from blood (not recorded which). All receptors come from a woman in her twenties or thirties who had recovered from COVID-19.

This chain joins TRBV18 and TRBJ1-2; D remains unclear. V was clipped by 2 bases and J by 0 bases, with 10 bases between them. The V gene's germline CDR1 is KGHSH and CDR2 LQKENI. The CDR3 is 15 amino acids. CDR3: CASSPTGATNYGYTF. Written as DNA, the CDR3 is TGTGCCAGCTCACCAACGGGAGCTACTAACTATGGCTACACCTTC.

The V call is TRBV30, the J call TRBJ1-5; the match to TRBD1 covers 10 bases. Looked up from germline, CDR1 is GTSNPN and CDR2 is SVGIG (reference sequence). The J segment lost 9 bases and the V segment lost 8 bases, leaving 13 bases of the junction unmatched. The CDR3 has 14 residues. The CDR3 loop reads CAITTGGAHWPQHF. The CDR3 region has the DNA TGTGCCATAACGACAGGGGGCGCGCACTGGCCCCAGCATTTT. The whole variable domain, filled in from reference TRBV30 and TRBJ1-5, reads SQTIHQWPATLVQPVGSPLSLECTVEGTSNPNLYWYRQAAGRGLQLLFYSVGIGQISSEVPQNLSASRPQDRQFILSSKKLLLSDSGFYLCAITTGGAHWPQHFGDGTRLSIL.

The V and J genes are TRBV27 and TRBJ1-1, with 8 bases that match TRBD1. The CDR3 has 15 residues. Germline V gene data show CDR1 as MNHEY and CDR2 as SMNVEV (reference sequence). Trimming took 5 bases from V and 0 from J; bases not matched to a gene: 5. For the CDR3, the DNA is TGTGCCAGCAGTCCCAGACAGGGGATGAACACTGAAGCTTTCTTT. Translation gives CASSPRQGMNTEAFF.

The chain combines TRBV6-2 or TRBV6-3 with TRBJ2-5; possibly TRBD2 for D (6 bases). CDR1 is MNHEY and CDR2 is SVGEGT in the germline V gene. The CDR3 extends over 13 amino acids. V lost 3 bases, J lost 5 bases, and 10 bases lay in between. The CDR3 DNA follows: TGTGCCAGCAGTTATGGACGGGAGGAGACCCAGTACTTC. Translating it yields CASSYGREETQYF.

This rearrangement joins TRBV10-3 to TRBJ2-2; 8 bases fit TRBD2. This CDR3 has 14 residues. The V gene's germline CDR1 is ENHRY and CDR2 SYGVKD. Unmatched junction bases numbered 6, after V lost 6 bases and J lost 6 bases. As DNA, the CDR3 is TGTGCCATCAGACCGGGGGGGGCGCCCGGGGAGCTGTTTTTT. Its protein is CAIRPGGAPGELFF.

The chain recombines TRBV2 with TRBJ2-7, with D perhaps matching TRBD1 (5 bases). CDR3 length: 13 amino acids. Germline CDR1 reads SNHLY; CDR2 reads FYNNEI. The V end was cut by 7 bases, the J end by 2 bases, with 12 bases between. The CDR3 here is CASKQELTYEQYF. CDR3 nucleotide sequence: TGTGCCAGCAAACAGGAACTAACCTACGAGCAGTACTTC.

The rearrangement links TRBV19 to TRBJ1-1, with 8 positions matching TRBD1. The CDR3 totals 14 residues. The trim removed 4 bases at V and 6 bases at J, leaving 7 bases unmatched. Germline CDR1 LNHDA, CDR2 SQIVND (reference sequence). Written as DNA, the CDR3 is TGTGCCAGTAGTAGACAGGGGTGGATCCCTGAAGCTTTCTTT. This codes for CASSRQGWIPEAFF.

The chain links TRBV9 to TRBJ2-1; the D gene is possibly TRBD2 (6 bases). V was clipped by 7 bases and J by 8 bases, with 13 bases between them. Germline V gene data show CDR1 as SGDLS and CDR2 as YYNGEE. The CDR3 contains 12 residues. The chain's CDR3 is CASSTSSHEQFF. In nucleotides, the CDR3 is TGTGCCAGCTCGACTAGTAGCCATGAGCAGTTCTTC.

The rearrangement links TRBV4-2 to TRBJ2-2; TRBD2 agrees at 11 bases. The germline V gene has CDR1 LGHNA and CDR2 YNFKEQ. The CDR3 covers 15 residues. Trimming took 4 bases from V and 7 from J; bases not matched to a gene: 5. The CDR3 loop is CASSLSGREGGELFF. The CDR3 nucleotides are TGTGCCAGCAGCCTTAGCGGGAGGGAAGGCGGGGAGCTGTTTTTT.

The gene calls are TRBV5-4 and TRBJ2-7; TRBD1 agrees at 7 bases. Germline lookup yields CDR1 SGHNT and CDR2 YYREEE (reference sequence). The CDR3 runs to 17 residues. J was trimmed by 6 bases and V by 0 bases; bases with no gene match: 15. The CDR3 protein is CASSLDPGQPPGGEQYF. The CDR3 DNA reads TGTGCCAGCAGCTTGGACCCGGGACAGCCTCCAGGGGGCGAGCAGTACTTC.

The genes are TRBV7-3 and TRBJ1-5; D is unclear. CDR3 size: 13 residues. The germline V gene encodes CDR1 SGHTA and CDR2 FQGTGA. The V gene lost 0 bases and the J gene lost 5 bases, with 5 bases spanning the gap. The CDR3 DNA follows: TGTGCCAGCAGCTTAACCCGCGATCAGCCCCAGCATTTT. Translated, it gives CASSLTRDQPQHF.

The V gene is TRBV18, the J gene TRBJ1-1; no clear D. This CDR3 has 18 residues. In germline, CDR1 is KGHSH, CDR2 LQKENI. V lost 6 bases and J lost 0, with 23 bases in between. CDR3 sequence reads: CASSPLTSVGLMNTEAFF. CDR3 DNA: TGTGCCAGCTCCCCTTTAACCTCGGTCGGTCTCATGAACACTGAAGCTTTCTTT.

This clone was seen a single time. V gene TRBV7-2 combines with J gene TRBJ1-5, with 7 bases matching TRBD1. Germline trimming cut 0 bases from V and 6 bases from J; bases unmatched to any gene: 5. Germline-derived CDR1 and CDR2 are SGHTA and FQGNSA. The CDR3 contains 15 residues. Written as DNA, the CDR3 is TGTGCCAGCAGCTTAGCAGGGGGCCTGGGTCAGCCCCAGCATTTT. It translates to CASSLAGGLGQPQHF.

The rearrangement uses TRBV28 and TRBJ1-4; the match to TRBD1 covers 10 bases. Trimming removed 3 bases from V and 11 bases from J; junction bases left unmatched: 6. Germline V gene data show CDR1 as MDHEN and CDR2 as SYDVKM. This CDR3 region has 14 residues. CDR3 in DNA: TGTGCCAGCAGTTTCCCAGGGACAGGGGAGAAACTGTTTTTT. It yields the protein CASSFPGTGEKLFF.

The V and J genes are TRBV4-1 and TRBJ2-7; 12 nucleotides agree with TRBD2. There are 16 residues in the CDR3. The trim removed 3 bases at V and 7 bases at J, leaving 10 bases unmatched. CDR1 and CDR2 from the germline V gene are MGHRA and YSYEKL. In DNA form, the CDR3 reads TGCGCCAGCAGCCACCGACTAGCGGGAGCCAAGGAGGAGCAGTACTTC. Translation gives CASSHRLAGAKEEQYF.

In its sample, this clone was seen a few times. The chain carries TRBV7-2 and TRBJ1-4, with D possibly matching TRBD1 (5 bases). CDR1 is SGHTA and CDR2 is FQGNSA in the germline V gene. V was shortened by 5 bases and J by 7 bases, with 17 bases between the two germline ends. The CDR3 covers 15 residues. CDR3 DNA: TGTGCCAGCAGCCTGCGGGGGGGTCCTTTTGAAAAACTGTTTTTT. This translates into CASSLRGGPFEKLFF.

The chain employs TRBV28 and TRBJ2-7; TRBD2 matches at 12 bases. The V gene's germline CDR1 is MDHEN and CDR2 SYDVKM. The CDR3 runs 17 residues. Losses at the gene ends were 3 bases for V and 0 bases for J; bases not matched to a gene: 6. The DNA of the CDR3 is TGTGCCAGCAGTTTCCCCCGGACTAGCGGGACCTCCTACGAGCAGTACTTC. Amino acids: CASSFPRTSGTSYEQYF.

This clone was seen a few times. The chain has TRBV10-3 and TRBJ2-7; D might be TRBD1 (6 bases). The germline V and J ends were trimmed by 10 bases and 8 bases, with 24 bases remaining between them. The CDR3 covers 14 residues. Per germline, CDR1 ENHRY and CDR2 SYGVKD. CDR3 residues: CATGEGGNLLKQYF. Written as DNA, the CDR3 is TGTGCCACCGGGGAAGGGGGTAACCTACTAAAGCAGTACTTC.

The chain has TRBV6-5 and TRBJ1-2; D might be TRBD1 (5 bases). This CDR3 is built from 15 residues. Trimming stripped 3 bases from V and 3 bases from J, with 14 bases between. Germline V gene data show CDR1 as MNHEY and CDR2 as SVGAGI. The CDR3 spells CASSYGGGSDYGYTF. The CDR3 DNA is TGTGCCAGCAGTTATGGGGGGGGTTCAGACTATGGCTACACCTTC.

The V gene is TRBV30, the J gene TRBJ2-3, with 9 bases aligning to TRBD1. Germline V CDR1 and CDR2: GTSNPN, SVGIG (reference sequence). The CDR3 has 17 amino acids. V dropped 8 bases and J dropped 4; count of bases not matched to a gene: 19. DNA for the CDR3: TGTGCCAGTAAAAACACTCCGGGACAGGGTATAGCAGATACGCAGTATTTT. Protein: CASKNTPGQGIADTQYF. Drawing the rest from reference TRBV30 and TRBJ2-3, the complete variable domain is SQTIHQWPATLVQPVGSPLSLECTVEGTSNPNLYWYRQAAGRGLQLLFYSVGIGQISSEVPQNLSASRPQDRQFILSSKKLLLSDSGFYLCASKNTPGQGIADTQYFGPGTRLTVL.